The TCR beta chain described here comes from a study of blood T cell repertoires in COVID-19 (dated by TCRdb to the early 2020s). For the study in its entirety: Samples covering the acute and convalescent phases of COVID-19 were provided by collaborators in the United States, Italy and Spain. Subjects who had been exposed to COVID-19, were actively infected with it, or had recovered from it provided the deeply sampled blood TCRbeta repertoires that made up the dataset. The repertoires were made available in a free public database intended to serve as a resource for research on the immune response to SARS-CoV-2. Where available, HLA class I and class II types were obtained from metadata supplied by the sample provider rather than from assay-based typing. The prospective study material was composed of cDNA or gDNA derived from T cells, B-cell-depleted T cells, or PBMCs. Nearly every sample came with metadata listing a de-identified subject ID, COVID-19 status, age in years and sex. Samples were obtained from the ongoing ImmuneRACE study (first 160 participants) and from over 1,000 subjects provided by 6 global collaborators. The research as a whole found: How much clinical and demographic metadata was included differed by source and by participant, and the metadata was provided uncurated.

TCRbeta CDR3 regions were amplified from genomic DNA by means of the immunoSEQ Assay, a bias-controlled multiplex PCR. The authors' analysis ran thus. The number of nucleated cells in each sample was estimated by amplification of reference gene primers within the assay. Sequence reads were collapsed and filtered to measure the absolute abundance of every unique TCRbeta CDR3 rearrangement. For each sample, productive Simpson clonality was calculated as the square root of Simpson's diversity index over productive rearrangements. TCRdb limited this immuneACCESS table to in-frame rearrangements with V and J called. A share of clones is missing; checked studies link under half to unresolved V genes, and the rest is unexplained. Clone size and V and J calls were adopted from that table, with D and trimming inferred from the DNA. For this sample the table gives about 270,000 clones, of which 85% to 95% were detected only once. The ten largest clones capture approximately 3% of the sample.

In the prospective study, participants were roughly 18 to 100 years old, resided in 24 geographic areas of the United States, and were enrolled through a virtual design. In the prospective study, cohorts were assigned on the basis of participant-reported clinical history obtained from a screening survey and a study questionnaire. Exposed participants had been in contact with someone with a PCR-confirmed or clinician-diagnosed COVID-19 case within 2 weeks of study entry. In the prospective study, mobile phlebotomists collected whole blood, serum and a nasopharyngeal or oropharyngeal swab from each participant. Participants in the prospective study had the option to provide additional blood draws and questionnaires over an approximately 2-month period. Prospective study blood samples were shipped either frozen or at room temperature before DNA extraction. This clone showed up just once. Its antigen target is currently unknown. The record has no base qualities; no much larger clone is one base away.

This TCR came from a man aged 40-55 years who had been exposed to COVID-19. Input material: PBMCs or T cells enriched from blood (not recorded which).

The CDR3 reads CASSSDSTDTQYF. The DNA is TGTGCCAGCAGCTCAGACTCCACAGATACGCAGTATTTT. The chain is made from TRBV5-6 and TRBJ2-3, with the D gene not confidently named. The CDR3 numbers 13 residues from cysteine through phenylalanine. The retained sequence is limited to the CDR3, 39 bases, with the frame set at the first base. The germline V gene sets CDR1 to SGHDT and CDR2 to YYEEEE. Trimming at the junction amounts to 3 bases on V and 2 bases on J, and the germline ends lie 7 bases apart.